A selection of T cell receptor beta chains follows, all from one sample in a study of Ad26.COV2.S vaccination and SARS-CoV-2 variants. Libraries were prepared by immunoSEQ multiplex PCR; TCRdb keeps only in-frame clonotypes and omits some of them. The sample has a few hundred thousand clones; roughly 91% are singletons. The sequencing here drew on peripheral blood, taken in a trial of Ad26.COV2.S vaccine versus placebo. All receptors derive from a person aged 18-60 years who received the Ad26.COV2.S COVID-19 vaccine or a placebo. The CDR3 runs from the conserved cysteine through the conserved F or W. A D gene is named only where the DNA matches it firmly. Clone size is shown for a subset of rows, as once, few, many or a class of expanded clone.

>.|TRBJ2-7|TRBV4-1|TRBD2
TGCGCCAGCAGCCAAGAAAGCCTAGCGGGAGCCTACGAGCAGTACTTC
CASSQESLAGAYEQYF
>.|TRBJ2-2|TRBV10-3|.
TGTGCCATCAGACCCGGGACTCACACCGGGGAGCTGTTTTTT
CAIRPGTHTGELFF
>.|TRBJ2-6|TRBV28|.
TGTGCCAGCAGTTTTCGCCCCTCTGGGGCCAACGTCCTGACTTTC
CASSFRPSGANVLTF
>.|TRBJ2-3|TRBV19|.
TGTGCCAGTAGTATGGGCCGCCCCGGGACAGATACGCAGTATTTT
CASSMGRPGTDTQYF
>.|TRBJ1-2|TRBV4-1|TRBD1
TGCGCCAGCAGCCACCCAGAGACAGGGGGATATGGCTACACCTTC
CASSHPETGGYGYTF
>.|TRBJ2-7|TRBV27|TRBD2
TGTGCCAGCAGTTTATCATTCGGGGGGGCCTACGAGCAGTACTTC
CASSLSFGGAYEQYF
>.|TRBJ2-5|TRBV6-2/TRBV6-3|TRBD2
TGTGCCAGCAGTTATAGCGGGGCTAGCAGGGCCCAAGAGACCCAGTACTTC
CASSYSGASRAQETQYF
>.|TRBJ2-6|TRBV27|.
TGTGCCAGCAGTTTATTGGGGGGAGCTGGGGCCAACGTCCTGACTTTC
CASSLLGGAGANVLTF
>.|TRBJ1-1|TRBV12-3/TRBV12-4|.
TGTGCCAGCAGTTTTATCGGCGAGGCTTTCTTT
CASSFIGEAFF
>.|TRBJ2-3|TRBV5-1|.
TGCGCCAGCAGCTTGGAAGGGGGGTCGAATCTAGATACGCAGTATTTT
CASSLEGGSNLDTQYF
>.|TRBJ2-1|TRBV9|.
TGTGCCAGCAGCGGCCGCGGGATCTACAATGAGCAGTTCTTC
CASSGRGIYNEQFF
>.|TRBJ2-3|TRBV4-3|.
TGCGCCAGCAGCCCCCAGTTAGTCCCCACAGATACGCAGTATTTT
CASSPQLVPTDTQYF
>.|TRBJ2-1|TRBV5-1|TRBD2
TGCGCCAGCAGCTTATCAGCGGGAGGTTACAATGAGCAGTTCTTC
CASSLSAGGYNEQFF
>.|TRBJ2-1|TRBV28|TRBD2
TGTGCCAGCCGCAGGCCGGGGACTAGAGACTACAATGAGCAGTTCTTC
CASRRPGTRDYNEQFF
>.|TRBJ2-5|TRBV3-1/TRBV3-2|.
TGTGCCAGCAGCCAAAACAGGGATAACCAAGAGACCCAGTACTTC
CASSQNRDNQETQYF
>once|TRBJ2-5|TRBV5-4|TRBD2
TGTGCCAGCAGCTTACATAGCGGGAGCTCCCAGACCCAGTACTTC
CASSLHSGSSQTQYF
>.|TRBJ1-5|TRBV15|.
TGTGCCACCAGCAGAGATCCGAAGAGAGGTCAGCCCCAGCATTTT
CATSRDPKRGQPQHF
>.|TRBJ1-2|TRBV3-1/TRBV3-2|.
TGTGCCAGCAGCCAAGATCGACAGGCGGGCGGCTACACCTTC
CASSQDRQAGGYTF
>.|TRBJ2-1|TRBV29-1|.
TGCAGCGTTCGTACTAGGGTCGGGCGGAATGAGCAGTTCTTC
CSVRTRVGRNEQFF
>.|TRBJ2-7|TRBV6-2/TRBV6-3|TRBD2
TGTGCCAGCAGTTACCCCTACCGGGAGGTGTCCTACGAGCAGTACTTC
CASSYPYREVSYEQYF
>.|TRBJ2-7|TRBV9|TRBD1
TGTGCCAGCAGCGTAGGAGGGGGCAGTAACGAGCAGTACTTC
CASSVGGGSNEQYF
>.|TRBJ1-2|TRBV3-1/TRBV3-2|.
TGTGCCAGCAGCCAAGAGGGGGGGCGTGGCTACACCTTC
CASSQEGGRGYTF
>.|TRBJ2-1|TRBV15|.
TGTGCCACCAGCAGAGGGCGCCCGAGTGTGGATGAGCAGTTCTTC
CATSRGRPSVDEQFF
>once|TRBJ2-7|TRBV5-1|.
TGCGCCAGCAGCTTTGAGGGTGACGAGCAGTACTTC
CASSFEGDEQYF
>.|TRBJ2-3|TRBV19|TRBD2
TGTGCCAGTAGTATCCGGGGGGTTCACACAGATACGCAGTATTTT
CASSIRGVHTDTQYF
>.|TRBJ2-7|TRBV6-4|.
TGTGCCAGCCCTACTCTAAAGGGGTTTTCCTACGAGCAGTACTTC
CASPTLKGFSYEQYF
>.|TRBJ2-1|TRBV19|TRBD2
TGTGCCAGTAGTATAGATCTTAGAAGCGGGAGGCCCGATGAGCAGTTCTTC
CASSIDLRSGRPDEQFF
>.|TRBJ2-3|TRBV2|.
TGTGCCAGCAGGTGGACAGCCTCAGATACGCAGTATTTT
CASRWTASDTQYF
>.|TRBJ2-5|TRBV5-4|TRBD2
TGTGCCAGCAGCCCGCCTAGGGCGGGAGGACAAGAGACCCAGTACTTC
CASSPPRAGGQETQYF
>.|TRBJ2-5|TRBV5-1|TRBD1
TGCGCCAGCAGCCCGGGACAGGAATGGTTAACCCAGTACTTC
CASSPGQEWLTQYF